The 32 T cell receptor beta chains below were found in one sample sequenced in a study of T-cell memory formation after mild COVID-19. Via MiXCR, TCRdb re-called the 5' RACE reads, giving one row per CDR3 protein. The data contain under 400,000 distinct CDR3 sequences, under 30% of them singletons. Material: PBMCs or a T cell subset sorted from them (not recorded which). The receptor source for this set is an adult woman who had mild COVID-19 (a few samples of this study predate the infection). Cell type and time point are not known.

A few counts support this clonotype. The chain combines TRBV29-1 with TRBJ2-1; 9 bases line up with TRBD1. Germline V gene data show CDR1 as SQVTM and CDR2 as ANQGSEA. V lost 4 bases and J lost 6; bases outside the gene matches: 10. CDR3 length equals 15 residues. The CDR3 protein is CSVALGTGPINEQFF. The CDR3 bases are TGCAGCGTTGCATTGGGGACAGGGCCAATCAATGAGCAGTTCTTC.

V is TRBV30 and J is TRBJ2-7; 10 bases agree with TRBD2. The CDR3 spans 14 residues. V was pared by 4 bases and J by 2 bases, with 5 bases of the junction left unmatched. The germline V gene encodes CDR1 GTSNPN and CDR2 SVGIG (reference sequence). Here the CDR3 reads CAWTSGRVPYEQYF. The DNA for the CDR3 is TGTGCCTGGACAAGCGGGAGGGTCCCCTACGAGCAGTACTTC. Full variable domain (outside the CDR3, taken from reference TRBV30 and TRBJ2-7): SQTIHQWPATLVQPVGSPLSLECTVEGTSNPNLYWYRQAAGRGLQLLFYSVGIGQISSEVPQNLSASRPQDRQFILSSKKLLLSDSGFYLCAWTSGRVPYEQYFGPGTRLTVT.

The chain links TRBV3-1 to TRBJ1-4; 7 bases align to TRBD1. CDR3 size: 15 residues. Trimming took 1 base from V and 8 from J; bases not matched to a gene: 7. Germline CDR1 LGHDT, CDR2 YNNKEL (reference sequence). CDR3 DNA: TGTGCCAGCAGCCAAGTGCCACAGGGGCGAGAAAAACTGTTTTTT. Protein sequence: CASSQVPQGREKLFF. The variable domain in full, completed from reference TRBV3-1 and TRBJ1-4, reads DTAVSQTPKYLVTQMGNDKSIKCEQNLGHDTMYWYKQDSKKFLKIMFSYNNKELIINETVPNRFSPKSPDKAHLNLHINSLELGDSAVYFCASSQVPQGREKLFFGSGTQLSVL.

In this sample, this clonotype turned up a few times. This sequence joins TRBV29-1 and TRBJ1-3; D might be TRBD1 (6 bases). The CDR3 has 13 residues. V gave up 4 bases and J gave up 2 bases, with 9 bases separating them. Looked up from germline, CDR1 is SQVTM and CDR2 is ANQGSEA. The CDR3 DNA follows: TGCAGCGTTGCAGGGGCAACTGGAAACACCATATATTTT. Its translation: CSVAGATGNTIYF.

This chain links TRBV7-6 with TRBJ1-1; D is undetermined. Germline V gene sequence: CDR1 SGHVS, CDR2 FNYEAQ. V lost 5 bases to trimming and J lost 11 bases, with 6 bases between them. The CDR3 contains 9 residues. CDR3 sequence: CASSSGAFF. DNA of the CDR3: TGTGCCAGCAGCAGCGGGGCTTTCTTT.

This chain links TRBV18 with TRBJ2-7; perhaps TRBD1 as D (5 bases). CDR1 and CDR2 from the germline V gene are KGHSH and LQKENI. With 5 bases removed from V and 3 bases from J, the gap between germline ends came to 17 bases. The CDR3 totals 15 residues. The CDR3 loop is CASSSQGSQGYEQYF. For the CDR3, the DNA is TGTGCCAGCTCATCCCAGGGTTCCCAGGGCTACGAGCAGTACTTC.

This rearrangement joins TRBV5-5 to TRBJ1-1, with D maybe TRBD1 (5 bases). Trimming cost V 4 bases and J 5 bases, with 9 bases left between them. The germline V gene encodes CDR1 SGHKS and CDR2 YYEKEE (reference sequence). This CDR3 region has 12 residues. The CDR3, as DNA: TGTGCCAGCAGCCCCGAGGGGACTGAAGCTTTCTTT. Translating it yields CASSPEGTEAFF.

The chain has TRBV7-2 and TRBJ1-1, with D possibly being TRBD1 (6 bases). CDR3 length equals 14 residues. Trimming cost V 6 bases and J 6 bases, with 17 bases left between them. Germline loops: CDR1 SGHTA, CDR2 FQGNSA. CDR3 nucleotide sequence: TGTGCCAGCAGTTCAGGGGCCGGGGCGCCTGAAGCTTTCTTT. It is translated as CASSSGAGAPEAFF.

This clonotype has just one count. The chain combines TRBV2 with TRBJ1-5; the match to TRBD1 covers 7 bases. The CDR3 totals 15 residues. Germline V gene lookup returns CDR1 SNHLY and CDR2 FYNNEI. The V and J ends lost 6 bases and 6 bases, in that order; junction bases with no gene match: 11. The CDR3 region has the DNA TGTGCCAGCAGATACCAAGCAACAGGGGTTCAGCCCCAGCATTTT. This codes for CASRYQATGVQPQHF.

V is TRBV19 and J is TRBJ1-2; possible D gene TRBD1, 6 bases. CDR1 and CDR2 from the germline V gene are LNHDA and SQIVND (reference sequence). V lost 5 bases to trimming and J lost 5 bases, with 15 bases between them. The CDR3 spans 14 residues. The CDR3 protein is CASSFRTERYGYTF. The CDR3 region has the DNA TGTGCCAGTAGTTTTCGGACAGAGCGTTATGGCTACACCTTC.

This sequence joins TRBV11-2 and TRBJ2-7; TRBD1 matches 7 bases. After removal of 1 base from V and 0 bases from J, the junction contained 6 bases not matched to a gene. The CDR3 runs 16 residues. Looked up from germline, CDR1 is SGHAT and CDR2 is FQNNGV. CDR3 sequence reads: CASSLVQPGGSYEQYF. The CDR3 DNA sequence: TGTGCCAGCAGCTTAGTGCAGCCAGGGGGCTCCTACGAGCAGTACTTC.

V is TRBV7-9 and J is TRBJ1-1; D ambiguous. Trimming shortened V by 3 bases and J by 1 base, and 9 bases separated the two germline ends. This CDR3 is built from 14 residues. Germline V CDR1 and CDR2: SEHNR, FQNEAQ (reference sequence). The CDR3 spells CASSFSNTNTEAFF. The CDR3 DNA reads as TGTGCCAGCAGCTTCTCTAACACGAACACTGAAGCTTTCTTT.

This clonotype has a handful of counts. The chain is built from TRBV4-3 and TRBJ2-3, with 11 bases that match TRBD2. The germline CDR1 and CDR2 sequences are LGHNA and YSLEER. This CDR3 is 19 amino acids long. The junction had 11 bases not matched to a gene; V was cut back by 2 bases and J by 1 base. Here the CDR3 reads CASSQRGLAGGLGTDTQYF. The CDR3 DNA is TGCGCCAGCAGCCAACGCGGGTTAGCGGGAGGGCTCGGCACAGATACGCAGTATTTT.

In this sample, this clonotype turned up a few times. The chain couples TRBV25-1 to TRBJ1-1; D is unresolved. Trimming took 3 bases from V and 4 from J, leaving 15 bases between them. This CDR3 spans 15 amino acids. Germline loops: CDR1 MGHDK, CDR2 SYGVNS. CDR3: CASSEQKGVGTEAFF. The DNA for the CDR3 is TGTGCCAGCAGTGAGCAGAAGGGTGTCGGCACTGAAGCTTTCTTT. The variable domain in full, completed from reference TRBV25-1 and TRBJ1-1, reads EADIYQTPRYLVIGTGKKITLECSQTMGHDKMYWYQQDPGMELHLIHYSYGVNSTEKGDLSSESTVSRIRTEHFPLTLESARPSHTSQYLCASSEQKGVGTEAFFGQGTRLTVV.

This clonotype was seen only a few times. The rearrangement joins TRBV10-3 to TRBJ1-6, with 8 bases lining up with TRBD1. The CDR3 loop spans 12 amino acids. V dropped 4 bases and J dropped 13; count of bases not matched to a gene: 3. Germline values: CDR1 ENHRY, CDR2 SYGVKD. The DNA for the CDR3 is TGTGCCATCAGTGGACAGGGGCGCCCCCTCCACTTT. Amino acid sequence: CAISGQGRPLHF.

CDR3 nucleotide sequence: TGCAGCGTTGAACCTAGCGGGAGCCACCTTGGAGAGCAGTTCTTC. This sequence encodes CSVEPSGSHLGEQFF. This sequence joins TRBV29-1 and TRBJ2-1; 10 bases line up with TRBD2. Germline trimming cut 2 bases from V and 10 bases from J; bases unmatched to any gene: 11. CDR3 length: 15 residues. Germline lookup yields CDR1 SQVTM and CDR2 ANQGSEA.

The rearrangement uses TRBV9 and TRBJ1-2, with TRBD1 as a possible D gene (6 bases). The CDR3 sequence is 17 residues long. In germline, CDR1 is SGDLS, CDR2 YYNGEE. V was cut by 0 bases and J by 4 bases, with 19 bases left in between. The chain's CDR3 is CASSVDRSGGQVYGYTF. CDR3 in DNA: TGTGCCAGCAGCGTAGACAGGTCGGGGGGGCAGGTCTATGGCTACACCTTC.

This clonotype was detected a few times. The chain recombines TRBV6-2 or TRBV6-3 with TRBJ2-3, with a possible D match to TRBD1 (6 bases). CDR1 and CDR2 (germline): MNHEY, SVGEGT. Trimming took off 7 bases at V and 0 bases at J, with 11 bases between the two ends. The CDR3 has 14 amino acids. CDR3 coding DNA: TGTGCCAGCAACCGGGACACTAGCACAGATACGCAGTATTTT. Protein product: CASNRDTSTDTQYF.

J is TRBJ2-2 and V is TRBV7-3; D uncertain. The CDR3 is made up of 13 amino acids. V was cut by 5 bases and J by 4 bases, with 8 bases left in between. Germline V gene data show CDR1 as SGHTA and CDR2 as FQGTGA. The chain's CDR3 is CASSPISTGELFF. CDR3 bases: TGTGCCAGCAGCCCTATTTCCACCGGGGAGCTGTTTTTT.

The chain is built from TRBV12-3 or TRBV12-4 and TRBJ2-5; 15 positions agree with TRBD2. The CDR3 length is 17 residues. After removal of 5 bases from V and 3 bases from J, the junction contained 7 bases not matched to a gene. This CDR3 is CASSRRTSGGEKETQYF. The CDR3 DNA is TGTGCCAGCAGTCGTCGGACTAGCGGGGGGGAAAAAGAGACCCAGTACTTC.

This clonotype was counted only a few times. The genes are TRBV20-1 and TRBJ2-2; 15 nucleotides align to TRBD2. From germline, CDR1 is DFQATT and CDR2 SNEGSKA (reference sequence). Unmatched junction bases numbered 4, after V lost 5 bases and J lost 9 bases. The CDR3 runs 14 residues. The CDR3 reads CSAGLAGGPRELFF. The CDR3 region has the DNA TGCAGTGCTGGACTAGCGGGGGGGCCTCGGGAGCTGTTTTTT.

In its sample, this clonotype was seen a few times. The rearrangement uses TRBV5-6 and TRBJ2-1, with TRBD2 identical over 10 bases. The CDR3 runs 18 residues. The V segment lost 1 base and the J segment 4 bases; nucleotides outside the gene matches: 11. Germline CDR1 is SGHDT and CDR2 is YYEEEE. DNA for the CDR3: TGTGCCAGCAGCTTGTCCCTTCTAGCGGGAGCGGGATACAATGAGCAGTTCTTC. Encoded protein: CASSLSLLAGAGYNEQFF.

This clonotype was seen many times. The V gene is TRBV7-8, the J gene TRBJ2-7; D is ambiguous. This CDR3 is built from 15 residues. Per germline, CDR1 SGHVS and CDR2 FQNEAQ. Between the trimmed V and J ends, which lost 2 bases and 1 base, there was a span of 12 bases. In DNA, the CDR3 is TGTGCCAGCAGCTTACGGGCAGGCGAATCCTACGAGCAGTACTTC. Protein: CASSLRAGESYEQYF.

This chain uses TRBV20-1 with TRBJ2-7; D gene unclear. The CDR3 extends over 13 amino acids. V was pared by 5 bases and J by 6 bases, with 17 bases between. Germline V gene lookup returns CDR1 DFQATT and CDR2 SNEGSKA (reference sequence). The CDR3: CSAYQSPDGEQYF. DNA of the CDR3: TGCAGTGCTTACCAGAGTCCGGACGGCGAGCAGTACTTC.

The chain joins TRBV4-3 to TRBJ2-7; 8 bases align to TRBD2. The junction had 4 bases not matched to a gene; V was cut back by 1 base and J by 2 bases. CDR1 and CDR2 from the germline V gene are LGHNA and YSLEER. The length of the CDR3 is 15 residues. CDR3 in DNA: TGCGCCAGCAGCCAAGTGGCGGGAGGTGCCTACGAGCAGTACTTC. Encoded protein: CASSQVAGGAYEQYF.

The V and J genes are TRBV3-1 and TRBJ2-7, with D perhaps being TRBD1 or TRBD2 (5 bases each). This CDR3 has 14 amino acids. The ends were cut back, 0 bases at V and 4 bases at J, with 10 bases in the middle. Looked up from germline, CDR1 is LGHDT and CDR2 is YNNKEL (reference sequence). CDR3 in amino acids: CASSQDWDRYEQYF. The CDR3 nucleotides read TGTGCCAGCAGCCAAGATTGGGACCGATACGAGCAGTACTTC.

This clonotype was seen ten or more times. The chain has TRBV7-8 and TRBJ2-1; 8 bases line up with TRBD1. V lost 3 bases and J lost 10; bases outside the gene matches: 2. The CDR3 extends over 12 amino acids. Germline lookup yields CDR1 SGHVS and CDR2 FQNEAQ. CDR3 residues: CASSLDRVEQFF. The CDR3 nucleotides are TGTGCCAGCAGCTTGGACAGGGTCGAGCAGTTCTTC.

The J gene is TRBJ2-2, the V gene TRBV14; the D gene is possibly TRBD1 (6 bases). V was clipped by 3 bases and J by 6 bases, with 11 bases between them. In germline, CDR1 is SGHDN, CDR2 FVKESK. The CDR3 consists of 14 residues. DNA for the CDR3: TGTGCCAGCAGCCATAACAGGGTAGCCGGGGAGCTGTTTTTT. Protein sequence: CASSHNRVAGELFF.

J is TRBJ2-2 and V is TRBV6-1, with D possibly being TRBD1 (6 bases). Germline lookup yields CDR1 MNHNS and CDR2 SASEGT. This CDR3 comprises 14 residues. The V end was cut by 6 bases, the J end by 7 bases, with 15 bases between. The CDR3 nucleotides read TGTGCCAGCAGCCCCCCAGGGGTTTACGGGGAGCTGTTTTTT. Translation: CASSPPGVYGELFF.

The rearrangement links TRBV5-1 to TRBJ2-5, with TRBD1 matching over 8 bases. CDR3 length equals 16 residues. V gave up 4 bases and J gave up 1 base; unmatched junction bases: 9. Germline CDR1 and CDR2: SGHRS and YFSETQ. Here the CDR3 DNA reads TGCGCCAGCAGCCCCGACAGGGGATTGTCCCAAGAGACCCAGTACTTC. This codes for CASSPDRGLSQETQYF.

V gene TRBV16 combines with J gene TRBJ1-1, with D possibly being TRBD1 (6 bases). CDR1 is KGHSY and CDR2 is FQNENV in the germline V gene. V was trimmed by 3 bases and J by 11 bases, leaving 13 bases between them. This CDR3 region has 12 residues. The CDR3: CASSQLDSKAFF. The DNA for the CDR3 is TGTGCCAGCAGCCAGCTGGACAGTAAGGCTTTCTTT.

The table lists this clonotype with a few counts. The genes are TRBV3-1 and TRBJ1-1; TRBD1 matches at 10 bases. CDR1 is LGHDT and CDR2 is YNNKEL in the germline V gene (reference sequence). V trimming: 1 base; J trimming: 4 bases; junction bases outside the gene matches: 6. The CDR3 extends over 16 amino acids. The CDR3 loop reads CASSQVMTGGRTEAFF. In DNA form, the CDR3 reads TGTGCCAGCAGCCAAGTTATGACAGGGGGCCGCACTGAAGCTTTCTTT.